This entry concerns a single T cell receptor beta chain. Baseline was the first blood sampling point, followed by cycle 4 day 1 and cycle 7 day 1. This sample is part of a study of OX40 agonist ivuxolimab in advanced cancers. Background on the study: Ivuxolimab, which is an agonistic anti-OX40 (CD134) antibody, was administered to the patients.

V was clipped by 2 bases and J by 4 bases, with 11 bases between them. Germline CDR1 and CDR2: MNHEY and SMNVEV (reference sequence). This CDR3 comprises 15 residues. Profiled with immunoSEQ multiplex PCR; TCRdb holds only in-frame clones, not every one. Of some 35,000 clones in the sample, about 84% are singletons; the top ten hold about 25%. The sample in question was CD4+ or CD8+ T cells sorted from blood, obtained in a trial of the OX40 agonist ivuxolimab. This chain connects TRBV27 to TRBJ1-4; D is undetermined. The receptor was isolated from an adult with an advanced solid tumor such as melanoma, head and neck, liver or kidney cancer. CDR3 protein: CASSLQGEYNEKLFF. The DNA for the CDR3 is TGTGCCAGCAGTTTACAAGGCGAGTATAATGAAAAACTGTTTTTT.